The 13 T cell receptor beta chains presented below share a single source sample, sequenced in a study of response to subunit inactivated influenza vaccine. TCRdb recomputed calls from the RT-PCR reads with MiXCR, one row per CDR3 protein. The data show roughly 700,000 distinct CDR3 sequences, approximately 14% seen once. The sample consisted of PBMCs from blood, taken roughly 13 days after vaccination. The receptors were gathered from a man aged 45-65 years who received an inactivated influenza vaccine.

This clonotype was detected many times. The V and J genes are TRBV21-1 and TRBJ2-7; the table's D call, TRBD1, was not checked against the DNA. TRBV21-1 is listed as a pseudogene. The CDR3 loop spans 15 amino acids. CDR3 region: CDSVRGMGGRNEQYF. The CDR3 DNA follows: TGTGACTCCGTCCGGGGAATGGGGGGGCGAAACGAGCAGTACTTC.

This clonotype was seen a handful of times. V is TRBV6-1 and J is TRBJ2-3, with D possibly TRBD2 on 5 matching bases. The CDR3 extends over 14 amino acids. V gave up 6 bases and J gave up 2 bases, with 12 bases separating them. The germline gives CDR1 MNHNS, CDR2 SASEGT. The CDR3 reads CASRRSVFTDTQYF. In DNA form, the CDR3 reads TGTGCCAGCAGGCGTAGCGTTTTCACAGATACGCAGTATTTT.

The rearrangement joins TRBV7-9 to TRBJ2-5; D remains unclear. Germline loops: CDR1 SEHNR, CDR2 FQNEAQ (reference sequence). This CDR3 is 12 amino acids long. The ends were cut back, 10 bases at V and 6 bases at J, with 15 bases in the middle. CDR3 amino acids: CATQTVRQTQYF. The CDR3 DNA is TGTGCCACCCAAACGGTGCGGCAGACCCAGTACTTC.

The chain carries TRBV2 and TRBJ2-7; TRBD2 might be the D (5 bases). This CDR3 is 12 amino acids long. Trimming took off 6 bases at V and 6 bases at J, with 12 bases between the two ends. CDR1 SNHLY and CDR2 FYNNEI come from the germline V gene. The CDR3 coding sequence is TGTGCCAGCAGGTCCATAGGGAGCGAGCAGTACTTC. This gives the protein CASRSIGSEQYF.

The chain employs TRBV21-1 and TRBJ2-3; TRBD2, as called in the table, went unchecked against the DNA. TRBV21-1 is termed a pseudogene. This CDR3 is built from 18 residues. The CDR3 DNA follows: TGTGCCAGCAGCCTCAGCAGGACCGACAGCGGGTCCACAGATACGCAGTATTTT. The encoded protein is CASSLSRTDSGSTDTQYF.

The genes are TRBV7-2 and TRBJ1-2, with unresolved D. Germline loops: CDR1 SGHTA, CDR2 FQGNSA. V was pared by 2 bases and J by 8 bases, with 12 bases between. The CDR3 spans 13 residues. The DNA of the CDR3 is TGTGCCAGCAGCTTAAAAGGGTCTGGAGGCTACACCTTC. Its translation: CASSLKGSGGYTF.

The chain has TRBV9 and TRBJ2-1; possibly TRBD1 for D (6 bases). V dropped 1 base and J dropped 6 bases, with 14 bases sitting between them. CDR3 length: 15 amino acids. CDR1 and CDR2 from the germline V gene are SGDLS and YYNGEE. CDR3: CASSVHRVPSNEQFF. The DNA of the CDR3 is TGTGCCAGCAGCGTACACAGGGTCCCCTCCAATGAGCAGTTCTTC.

The CDR3 DNA reads TGCGCCAGCAGCCAGGCAGCGGGGGCCCCCTCCTACAATGAGCAGTTCTTC. Encoded protein: CASSQAAGAPSYNEQFF. The chain uses TRBV4-1 and TRBJ2-1; TRBD2 matches at 8 bases. Germline CDR1 reads MGHRA; CDR2 reads YSYEKL. The CDR3 is 17 residues long. After removal of 3 bases from V and 0 bases from J, the junction contained 7 bases not matched to a gene.

The chain links TRBV7-2 to TRBJ2-3; D possibly matches TRBD1 or TRBD2 (5 bases each). The CDR3 totals 13 residues. The germline gives CDR1 SGHTA, CDR2 FQGNSA. V lost 5 bases and J 5 bases, leaving 11 bases between the germline ends. CDR3 bases: TGTGCCAGCAGCACCGGGACGCTAGATACGCAGTATTTT. It translates to CASSTGTLDTQYF.

This clonotype was counted between two and nine times. The chain employs TRBV4-1 and TRBJ2-7, with 8 bases matching TRBD1. CDR1 MGHRA and CDR2 YSYEKL come from the germline V gene. V was pared by 3 bases and J by 5 bases, with 3 bases of the junction left unmatched. The CDR3 consists of 13 residues. CDR3 sequence reads: CASSHQDRDEQYF. The CDR3 DNA reads TGCGCCAGCAGCCATCAGGACAGGGACGAGCAGTACTTC.

This chain uses TRBV28 with TRBJ1-2; 12 bases map to TRBD1. This CDR3 region has 16 residues. Germline-derived CDR1 and CDR2 are MDHEN and SYDVKM. The trim removed 5 bases at V and 8 bases at J, leaving 12 bases unmatched. The CDR3 here is CASSRYSGTGGAGYTF. CDR3 nucleotides: TGTGCCAGCAGTCGATACTCCGGGACAGGGGGCGCCGGCTACACCTTC.

The chain uses TRBV6-5 and TRBJ2-1; 8 bases are a match to TRBD2. With V trimmed by 4 bases and J by 3 bases, 5 bases remained unmatched. This CDR3 comprises 15 residues. CDR1 is MNHEY, CDR2 SVGAGI, per germline. CDR3 loop: CASSSAAGGYNEQFF. The CDR3 region has the DNA TGTGCCAGCAGTTCCGCTGCGGGGGGCTACAATGAGCAGTTCTTC.

The table lists this clonotype with many counts. The rearrangement joins TRBV6-5 to TRBJ2-7, with no clear D. CDR3 length: 14 residues. V was pared by 0 bases and J by 0 bases, with 6 bases between. Germline V gives CDR1 MNHEY, CDR2 SVGAGI. The chain's CDR3 is CASSYSGNSYEQYF. The CDR3, as DNA: TGTGCCAGCAGTTACTCGGGGAACTCCTACGAGCAGTACTTC.